The 27 T cell receptor beta chains presented below share a single source sample, sequenced in a study of cytotoxic CD8 clonotypes in ibrutinib-treated CLL. Sequencing used immunoSEQ multiplex PCR; TCRdb keeps in-frame clones, though not all of them. The profile covers 140,000 to 150,000 clones, with about 78% appearing a single time and roughly 4.7% taken by the ten largest. The sample in question was PBMCs, obtained after 24 months of ibrutinib treatment. The receptors here all came from a human donor with chronic lymphocytic leukemia.

CDR3 sequence (DNA): TGCGCCAGCAGCTGGGGGACGGAGCCCTACGAGCAGTACTTC. Protein sequence: CASSWGTEPYEQYF. This rearrangement joins TRBV5-1 to TRBJ2-7; D assignment may be TRBD1 or TRBD2 (5 bases each). Trimming cost V 3 bases and J 2 bases, with 12 bases left between them. The length of the CDR3 is 14 residues. The germline gives CDR1 SGHRS, CDR2 YFSETQ.

Concerning this clone itself: Other nucleotide sequences from this sample produce the same CDR3. The chain combines TRBV11-1 with TRBJ2-1, with D perhaps given as TRBD1 or TRBD2 (5 bases each). CDR3 length: 15 residues. CDR1 SGHAT and CDR2 FQDESV come from the germline V gene (reference sequence). Trimming left V 1 base short and J 0 bases short, with 7 bases between. DNA of the CDR3: TGTGCCAGCAGCTTAGGGGGGAGCTCCTACAATGAGCAGTTCTTC. This encodes CASSLGGSSYNEQFF. Variable domain in full (rest from reference TRBV11-1 and TRBJ2-1): EAEVAQSPRYKITEKSQAVAFWCDPISGHATLYWYRQILGQGPELLVQFQDESVVDDSQLPKDRFSAERLKGVDSTLKIQPAELGDSAMYLCASSLGGSSYNEQFFGPGTRLTVL.

The chain combines TRBV11-2 with TRBJ1-2, with no clear D. Germline V gene lookup returns CDR1 SGHAT and CDR2 FQNNGV. This CDR3 is 12 amino acids long. V lost 5 bases and J lost 3, with 7 bases in between. The CDR3 region has the DNA TGTGCCAGCAGCCTAGCAGACTATGGCTACACCTTC. Residues: CASSLADYGYTF.

J is TRBJ2-7 and V is TRBV10-3; D is perhaps TRBD1 or TRBD2 (5 bases each). Trimming took 6 bases from V and 1 from J, leaving 13 bases between them. The CDR3 is made up of 14 amino acids. Germline CDR1 is ENHRY and CDR2 is SYGVKD. CDR3 coding DNA: TGTGCCATCAGGGCCGTGGGGGAATCCTACGAGCAGTACTTC. Translating it yields CAIRAVGESYEQYF.

CDR3: CAWTGTGYGYTF. The DNA for the CDR3 is TGTGCCTGGACCGGGACAGGATATGGCTACACCTTC. V and J are TRBV30 and TRBJ1-2; TRBD1 matches 8 bases. Losses at the gene ends were 4 bases for V and 5 bases for J; bases not matched to a gene: 3. The germline CDR1 and CDR2 sequences are GTSNPN and SVGIG (reference sequence). The CDR3 covers 12 residues.

The chain employs TRBV5-4 and TRBJ2-2, with 8 bases aligning to TRBD2. CDR1 and CDR2 from the germline V gene are SGHNT and YYREEE (reference sequence). This CDR3 has 15 residues. V shed 1 base and J 4 bases; nucleotides not matched to a gene: 3. CDR3 coding DNA: TGTGCCAGCAGCTTGACGGGAGGGAGCACCGGGGAGCTGTTTTTT. Translation: CASSLTGGSTGELFF. Together with reference TRBV5-4 and TRBJ2-2, the CDR3 gives the full variable domain: ETGVTQSPTHLIKTRGQQVTLRCSSQSGHNTVSWYQQALGQGPQFIFQYYREEENGRGNFPPRFSGLQFPNYSSELNVNALELDDSALYLCASSLTGGSTGELFFGEGSRLTVL.

The CDR3 here is CASSRVWGEQFF. For the CDR3, the DNA is TGTGCCAGCAGCCGCGTTTGGGGTGAGCAGTTCTTC. The rearrangement uses TRBV5-6 and TRBJ2-1; no clear D gene. V lost 4 bases and J lost 9, with 11 bases in between. There are 12 residues in the CDR3. The germline V gene encodes CDR1 SGHDT and CDR2 YYEEEE.

V is TRBV29-1 and J is TRBJ1-1, with 7 bases identical to TRBD1. Per the germline V gene, CDR1 is SQVTM and CDR2 is ANQGSEA. The V gene end was trimmed by 7 bases and the J gene end by 1 base; junction bases not matched to a gene: 6. The CDR3 length is 13 residues. The chain's CDR3 is CSADRVRNTEAFF. The DNA of the CDR3 is TGCAGCGCCGACAGGGTTCGGAACACTGAAGCTTTCTTT.

This clone was counted only a few times. Distinct nucleotide sequences in the sample also encode this CDR3. The rearrangement joins TRBV7-2 to TRBJ2-7; possibly TRBD1 for D (5 bases). The germline gives CDR1 SGHTA, CDR2 FQGNSA. This CDR3 contains 12 residues. Trimming stripped 4 bases from V and 3 bases from J, with 7 bases between. CDR3 sequence (DNA): TGTGCCAGCAGCTCCCAGGGCTACGAGCAGTACTTC. Amino acid sequence: CASSSQGYEQYF. Full variable domain (outside the CDR3, taken from reference TRBV7-2 and TRBJ2-7): GAGVSQSPSNKVTEKGKDVELRCDPISGHTALYWYRQSLGQGLEFLIYFQGNSAPDKSGLPSDRFSAERTGGSVSTLTIQRTQQEDSAVYLCASSSQGYEQYFGPGTRLTVT.

The chain links TRBV28 to TRBJ2-6; TRBD1 agrees at 8 bases. V dropped 2 bases and J dropped 3; count of bases not matched to a gene: 6. This CDR3 spans 17 amino acids. Germline V gives CDR1 MDHEN, CDR2 SYDVKM. The DNA of the CDR3 is TGTGCCAGCAGTTTAAGGCAGGGGGCGCGTGGGGCCAACGTCCTGACTTTC. As protein: CASSLRQGARGANVLTF. Using reference TRBV28 and TRBJ2-6 for the parts outside the CDR3, the full variable domain is DVKVTQSSRYLVKRTGEKVFLECVQDMDHENMFWYRQDPGLGLRLIYFSYDVKMKEKGDIPEGYSVSREKKERFSLILESASTNQTSMYLCASSLRQGARGANVLTFGAGSRLTVL.

The CDR3 DNA is TGTGCCAGCAGCTTACCCCCCTGGGGGACTAGTGCGGAGCAGTTCTTC. It is translated as CASSLPPWGTSAEQFF. The gene calls are TRBV7-6 and TRBJ2-1, with 8 bases that match TRBD2. Trimming cost V 2 bases and J 10 bases; bases outside gene matches: 13. The CDR3 has 16 residues. Germline values: CDR1 SGHVS, CDR2 FNYEAQ.

The J gene is TRBJ2-1, the V gene TRBV7-2; D possibly corresponds to TRBD1 (6 bases). Germline loops: CDR1 SGHTA, CDR2 FQGNSA. This CDR3 has 15 residues. Trimming took off 3 bases at V and 1 base at J, with 10 bases between the two ends. The CDR3 nucleotides are TGTGCCAGCAGCTTGGGGGCGGTTTCCTACAATGAGCAGTTCTTC. Residues: CASSLGAVSYNEQFF.

The chain uses TRBV28 and TRBJ2-7; D gene uncertain. This CDR3 region has 13 residues. Germline V gene sequence: CDR1 MDHEN, CDR2 SYDVKM. V lost 4 bases, J lost 3 bases, and 10 bases lay in between. The CDR3 protein is CASSSGPDYEQYF. The CDR3 DNA reads as TGTGCCAGCAGTTCCGGACCGGACTACGAGCAGTACTTC.

CDR3 protein: CASSLVPTSTDTQYF. CDR3 nucleotide sequence: TGCGCCAGCAGCTTGGTACCAACTAGCACAGATACGCAGTATTTT. This sequence joins TRBV5-1 and TRBJ2-3; D is uncertain. V lost 0 bases, J lost 0 bases, and 8 bases lay in between. The CDR3 runs 15 residues. Germline CDR1 and CDR2: SGHRS and YFSETQ.

This chain connects TRBV5-1 to TRBJ2-7, with D unclear. Between the trimmed V and J ends, which lost 6 bases and 1 base, there was a span of 14 bases. The length of the CDR3 is 14 residues. Looked up from germline, CDR1 is SGHRS and CDR2 is YFSETQ. The CDR3 reads CASTPDTASYEQYF. The CDR3 nucleotides read TGCGCCAGCACCCCAGACACGGCTTCCTACGAGCAGTACTTC.

This clone turned up a few times. This sequence joins TRBV28 and TRBJ2-7; 8 bases align to TRBD1. Germline CDR1 is MDHEN and CDR2 is SYDVKM. The V segment lost 6 bases and the J segment 2 bases; nucleotides outside the gene matches: 9. There are 15 residues in the CDR3. CDR3 coding DNA: TGTGCCAGCAGACCTACAGGGGGATCGACCTACGAGCAGTACTTC. It codes for CASRPTGGSTYEQYF.

J is TRBJ2-3 and V is TRBV30, with D perhaps assigned TRBD1 or TRBD2 (5 bases each). V lost 0 bases, J lost 2 bases, and 12 bases lay in between. The germline CDR1 and CDR2 sequences are GTSNPN and SVGIG (reference sequence). There are 15 residues in the CDR3. The CDR3 sequence is CAWSVGLAATDTQYF. In DNA form, the CDR3 reads TGTGCCTGGAGTGTGGGGCTAGCAGCCACAGATACGCAGTATTTT.

The J gene is TRBJ2-7, the V gene TRBV5-1; D possibly corresponds to TRBD2 (6 bases). Trimming cost V 0 bases and J 0 bases, with 16 bases left between them. The CDR3 is made up of 17 amino acids. The germline V gene encodes CDR1 SGHRS and CDR2 YFSETQ. CDR3 bases: TGCGCCAGCAGCTTGGCGTTTGGGGGACTCATCTCCTACGAGCAGTACTTC. Residues: CASSLAFGGLISYEQYF. The whole variable domain, filled in from reference TRBV5-1 and TRBJ2-7, reads KAGVTQTPRYLIKTRGQQVTLSCSPISGHRSVSWYQQTPGQGLQFLFEYFSETQRNKGNFPGRFSGRQFSNSRSEMNVSTLELGDSALYLCASSLAFGGLISYEQYFGPGTRLTVT.

The J gene is TRBJ1-2, the V gene TRBV4-3; 7 bases are shared with TRBD1. CDR1 and CDR2 (germline): LGHNA, YSLEER. The ends lost 1 base at V and 10 bases at J; junction bases unmatched: 3. This CDR3 is built from 12 residues. CDR3 residues: CASSQAGTDYTF. Here the CDR3 DNA reads TGCGCCAGCAGCCAAGCTGGGACAGACTACACCTTC.

This sequence joins TRBV5-1 and TRBJ1-2; D possibly corresponds to TRBD1 (5 bases). The length of the CDR3 is 15 residues. Trimming left V 0 bases short and J 3 bases short, with 12 bases between. Per the germline V gene, CDR1 is SGHRS and CDR2 is YFSETQ. The CDR3: CASSLGGGADYGYTF. CDR3 nucleotides: TGCGCCAGCAGCTTGGGTGGGGGAGCGGACTATGGCTACACCTTC.

The J gene is TRBJ2-1, the V gene TRBV7-9; D is possibly TRBD2 (6 bases). Trimming cost V 5 bases and J 7 bases, with 18 bases left between them. CDR1 and CDR2 (germline): SEHNR, FQNEAQ (reference sequence). This CDR3 contains 15 residues. Written as DNA, the CDR3 is TGTGCCAGCAGCCCCCCGGGGGAGCGGCGGAATGAGCAGTTCTTC. The encoded protein is CASSPPGERRNEQFF.

The gene calls are TRBV11-3 and TRBJ2-2, with D maybe TRBD1 (5 bases). The germline V gene has CDR1 SGHNT and CDR2 YENEEA. This CDR3 comprises 16 residues. The germline V and J ends were trimmed by 3 bases and 0 bases, with 11 bases remaining between them. This CDR3 reads CASSFRTGANTGELFF. CDR3 nucleotides: TGTGCCAGCAGCTTCCGAACAGGCGCGAACACCGGGGAGCTGTTTTTT. The whole variable domain, remainder taken from reference TRBV11-3 and TRBJ2-2, is EAGVVQSPRYKIIEKKQPVAFWCNPISGHNTLYWYLQNLGQGPELLIRYENEEAVDDSQLPKDRFSAERLKGVDSTLKIQPAELGDSAVYLCASSFRTGANTGELFFGEGSRLTVL.

The chain is built from TRBV6-1 and TRBJ1-3; weak D call: TRBD1 (6 bases). The CDR3 length is 14 residues. The germline gives CDR1 MNHNS, CDR2 SASEGT. The V end was cut by 5 bases, the J end by 4 bases, with 12 bases between. CDR3 bases: TGTGCCAGCAGTCCCGGGACACCAGGAAACACCATATATTTT. Protein: CASSPGTPGNTIYF.

V and J are TRBV18 and TRBJ2-6; no clear D. This CDR3 contains 17 residues. The germline V and J ends were trimmed by 5 bases and 0 bases, with 14 bases remaining between them. Germline CDR1 and CDR2: KGHSH and LQKENI. CDR3 residues: CASSTNGPSSGANVLTF. Here the CDR3 DNA reads TGTGCCAGCTCAACAAACGGACCCAGCTCTGGGGCCAACGTCCTGACTTTC.

The J gene is TRBJ2-5, the V gene TRBV9; D unresolved. The V gene's germline CDR1 is SGDLS and CDR2 YYNGEE. V was clipped by 4 bases and J by 4 bases, with 11 bases between them. The CDR3 length is 13 residues. CDR3 nucleotide sequence: TGTGCCAGCAGCCCCAACCCTGGAGAGACCCAGTACTTC. The encoded protein is CASSPNPGETQYF. Filled out from reference TRBV9 and TRBJ2-5, the complete variable domain reads DSGVTQTPKHLITATGQRVTLRCSPRSGDLSVYWYQQSLDQGLQFLIQYYNGEERAKGNILERFSAQQFPDLHSELNLSSLELGDSALYFCASSPNPGETQYFGPGTRLLVL.

This clone is a singleton in its sample. This rearrangement joins TRBV6-5 to TRBJ1-1, with D maybe TRBD1 (5 bases). V shed 6 bases and J shed 3 bases, with 14 bases lying between them. Germline assignment: CDR1 MNHEY and CDR2 SVGAGI. This CDR3 spans 14 amino acids. As DNA, the CDR3 is TGTGCCAGCAGCCGTGGGGGGTTTGACACTGAAGCTTTCTTT. Translating gives CASSRGGFDTEAFF.

The chain uses TRBV5-4 and TRBJ1-1, with no clear D. This CDR3 region has 13 residues. V was trimmed by 4 bases and J by 6 bases, leaving 13 bases between them. The germline V gene encodes CDR1 SGHNT and CDR2 YYREEE (reference sequence). The CDR3 here is CASSRERSSEAFF. The CDR3 bases are TGTGCCAGCAGCCGAGAAAGGAGCTCTGAAGCTTTCTTT.